This T cell receptor (beta chain) is drawn from a study of blood T cell repertoires in COVID-19. Profiled with immunoSEQ multiplex PCR; TCRdb holds only in-frame clones, not every one. This table has 150,000 or so clones, approximately 77% appearing once. Those who participated ranged in age from about 18 to 95 years and resided in 24 US areas. Recovered status in Cohort 3 required two negative PCRs, clearance, or symptom resolution. The specimen sequenced was PBMCs or T cells enriched from blood (not recorded which). The sequence was collected from a man in his 60s who had recovered from COVID-19.

The CDR3 loop is CASRNAASSSYEQYF. In DNA form, the CDR3 reads TGTGCCAGCAGAAACGCGGCCAGTAGCTCCTACGAGCAGTACTTC. The chain joins TRBV6-5 to TRBJ2-7; D remains unclear. This CDR3 is built from 15 residues. Germline V gene data show CDR1 as MNHEY and CDR2 as SVGAGI. V shed 6 bases and J shed 0 bases, with 15 bases lying between them.